Below, one T cell receptor beta chain is given with its context. The data were taken from a study of cytomegalovirus exposure and HLA in healthy donors. After removal of 4 bases from V and 4 bases from J, the junction contained 4 bases not matched to a gene. This CDR3 comprises 15 residues. Germline V gene lookup returns CDR1 SGHRS and CDR2 YFSETQ. It was with 60 Vbeta and 13 Jbeta primers that the PCR ran. Method: immunoSEQ multiplex PCR; TCRdb's copy keeps in-frame clones and lacks some. Of approximately 140,000 clones listed, roughly 63% were seen once; the top ten hold roughly 6.4%. V gene TRBV5-1 combines with J gene TRBJ2-2; 10 bases are a match to TRBD1. The sequenced sample was PBMCs. The TCR sequence derives from an older woman in good health and CMV-seropositive. CDR3 sequence reads: CASSEDRGATGELFF. In nucleotides, the CDR3 is TGCGCCAGCAGCGAGGACAGGGGGGCCACCGGGGAGCTGTTTTTT.